This T cell receptor beta chain was obtained from a study of OX40 agonist ivuxolimab in advanced cancers. Background for the entire study: Ivuxolimab, which targeted the costimulatory receptor OX40 (CD134), was an agonistic, fully human IgG2 monoclonal antibody. Intravenous ivuxolimab was administered to patients every 2 weeks at six dose levels: 0.01, 0.1, 0.3, 1.5, 3 and 10 mg/kg. Of the approximately 54 dose-escalation patients, hepatocellular carcinoma was present in approximately 20, melanoma in roughly 15, renal cell carcinoma in 9 and head and neck cancer in 9. A male proportion of 75% to 85% and a mean age of roughly 58 years, ranging from about 23 to 79, were recorded for the dose-escalation cohort. Prior anti-PD-1, anti-PD-L1 or anti-CTLA-4 therapy was permitted, and 30% to 45% of dose-escalation patients had received checkpoint inhibitors. Partial responses occurred in three dose-escalation patients: two with cutaneous melanoma and one with hepatocellular carcinoma. Peripheral TCRbeta sequencing aimed to test whether ivuxolimab altered TCR sequence diversity and caused clonal T-cell expansion. The paper reports the monotherapy dose-escalation portion (N of about 51 patients) of the phase I ivuxolimab trial. Broad study findings and their caveats: Low levels of normalized T-cell clonal expansion were also seen in some patients who did not respond. In the 0.1-3.0 mg/kg groups, partial responders were among the patients with the lowest normalized peripheral clonal expansion, particularly in CD8+ T cells. At doses of 0.1 to 3.0 mg/kg, clonal expansion of both CD4+ and CD8+ T cells in blood was seen between baseline and week 6. After ivuxolimab, expanded clones were on average more numerous among CD8+ T cells than among CD4+ T cells. The antigen specificity of the clonally expanded peripheral T cells was not determined.

V is clipped by 2 bases and J by 4 bases, and the sequence between their germline boundaries is 17 bases long. Per the germline V gene (reference sequence), GTSNPN is the CDR1 and SVGIG is the CDR2. The CDR3 sequence holds 15 residues, the cysteine and phenylalanine included. Of the read, only the CDR3 DNA is kept; its 45 bases are in frame from base 1. Taking its sample share into account, this clone is medium-sized (0.01 to 0.1%). The antigen it binds to is not known. No much larger clone exists at a distance of one base, and base qualities are not known. The trial excluded patients who had a history of autoimmune disease or who were on systemic immunosuppression. Peripheral blood for TCR sequencing was collected from all dose cohorts at baseline, on cycle 4 day 1, and on cycle 7 day 1. The samples were taken from a phase I, first-in-human, multicenter, open-label dose-escalation trial of ivuxolimab. Adults with locally advanced or metastatic head and neck squamous cell, hepatocellular, melanoma or renal cell carcinoma were enrolled in the trial. CD4+ and CD8+ T cells were sorted separately from peripheral blood before TCR sequencing.

To sequence the TCRbeta CDR3 region, genomic DNA was isolated from the sorted cells. TCRbeta CDR3 regions were sequenced using the immunoSEQ Assay. TCRdb holds this immuneACCESS table with in-frame rearrangements only. Some clones are missing; in checked studies, unresolved V genes explain under half, and the rest has no known cause. The sample contains tens of thousands of clones, 88% of them found a single time. Of the sample, 3.4% falls within the top ten clones. The chain is assembled from TRBV30 and TRBJ1-2; the D gene is perhaps TRBD1, from 6 matching bases. This TCR was sampled from an adult with an advanced solid tumor such as melanoma, head and neck, liver or kidney cancer. Sample: CD4+ or CD8+ T cells sorted from blood, taken in a trial of the OX40 agonist ivuxolimab. In nucleotide form, the sequence is TGTGCCTGGAGTCTCCCGTACAGGGACCTCTATGGCTACACCTTC. Its translation is CAWSLPYRDLYGYTF. Where the CDR3 stops, the reference TRBV30 and TRBJ1-2 genes take over; the full variable domain is SQTIHQWPATLVQPVGSPLSLECTVEGTSNPNLYWYRQAAGRGLQLLFYSVGIGQISSEVPQNLSASRPQDRQFILSSKKLLLSDSGFYLCAWSLPYRDLYGYTFGSGTRLTVV.